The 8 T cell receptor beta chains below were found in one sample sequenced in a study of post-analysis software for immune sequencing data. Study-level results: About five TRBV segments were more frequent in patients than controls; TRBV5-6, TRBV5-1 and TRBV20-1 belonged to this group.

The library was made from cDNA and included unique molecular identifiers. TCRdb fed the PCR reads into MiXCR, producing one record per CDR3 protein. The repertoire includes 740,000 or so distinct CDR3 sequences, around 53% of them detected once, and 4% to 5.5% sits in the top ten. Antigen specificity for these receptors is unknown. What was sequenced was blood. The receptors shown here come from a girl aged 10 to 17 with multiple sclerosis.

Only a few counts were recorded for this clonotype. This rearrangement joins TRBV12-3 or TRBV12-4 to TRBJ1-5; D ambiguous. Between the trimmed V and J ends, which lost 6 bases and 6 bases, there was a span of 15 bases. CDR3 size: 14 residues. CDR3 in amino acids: CASSRGSEGQPQHF. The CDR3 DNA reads TGTGCCAGCAGCCGCGGATCTGAGGGTCAGCCCCAGCATTTT.

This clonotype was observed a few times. The CDR3 DNA is TGTGCCACCAGTGACGGGAGCCAAGAGACCCAGTACTTC. Encoded protein: CATSDGSQETQYF. The V gene is TRBV24-1, the J gene TRBJ2-5, with D possibly being TRBD2 (6 bases). V lost 4 bases, J lost 1 base, and 6 bases lay in between. CDR1 KGHDR and CDR2 SFDVKD come from the germline V gene. This CDR3 contains 13 residues.

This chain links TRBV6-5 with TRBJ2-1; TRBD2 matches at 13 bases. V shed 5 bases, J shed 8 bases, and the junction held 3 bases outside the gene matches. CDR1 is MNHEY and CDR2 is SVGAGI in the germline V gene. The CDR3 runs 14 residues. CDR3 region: CASSGTSGVDEQFF. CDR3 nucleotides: TGTGCCAGCAGTGGGACTAGCGGGGTCGATGAGCAGTTCTTC.

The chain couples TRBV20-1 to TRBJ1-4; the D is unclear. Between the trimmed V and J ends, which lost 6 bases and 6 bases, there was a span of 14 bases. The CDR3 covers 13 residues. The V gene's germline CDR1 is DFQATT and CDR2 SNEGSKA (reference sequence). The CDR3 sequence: CSAGRARDEKLFF. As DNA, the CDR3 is TGCAGTGCGGGCCGGGCCCGGGATGAAAAACTGTTTTTT.

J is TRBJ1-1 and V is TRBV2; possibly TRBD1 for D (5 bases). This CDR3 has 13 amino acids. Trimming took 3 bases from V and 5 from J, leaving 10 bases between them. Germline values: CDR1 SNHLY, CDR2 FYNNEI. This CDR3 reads CASSEGGRTEAFF. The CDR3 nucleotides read TGTGCCAGCAGTGAGGGGGGACGGACTGAAGCTTTCTTT.

CDR3 sequence: CASRNRGTGELFF. CDR3 bases: TGTGCCAGCAGAAACAGGGGAACCGGGGAGCTGTTTTTT. This chain connects TRBV27 to TRBJ2-2; 7 bases are a match to TRBD1. From germline, CDR1 is MNHEY and CDR2 SMNVEV (reference sequence). The CDR3 is 13 residues long. Losses at the gene ends were 6 bases for V and 5 bases for J; bases not matched to a gene: 3.

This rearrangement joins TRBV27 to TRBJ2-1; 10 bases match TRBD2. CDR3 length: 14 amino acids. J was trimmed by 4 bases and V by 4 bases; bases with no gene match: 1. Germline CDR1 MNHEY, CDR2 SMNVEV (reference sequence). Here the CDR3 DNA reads TGTGCCAGCAGTTGGACTAGCGGATACAATGAGCAGTTCTTC. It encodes CASSWTSGYNEQFF.

This CDR3 reads CASSARDGRQDRYNEQFF. CDR3 bases: TGTGCCAGCAGCGCTAGAGATGGCAGACAAGACCGTTACAATGAGCAGTTCTTC. The chain carries TRBV9 and TRBJ2-1, with no clear D. There are 18 residues in the CDR3. V lost 3 bases and J lost 4, with 23 bases in between. Germline CDR1 reads SGDLS; CDR2 reads YYNGEE. Full variable domain (missing parts from reference TRBV9 and TRBJ2-1): DSGVTQTPKHLITATGQRVTLRCSPRSGDLSVYWYQQSLDQGLQFLIQYYNGEERAKGNILERFSAQQFPDLHSELNLSSLELGDSALYFCASSARDGRQDRYNEQFFGPGTRLTVL.